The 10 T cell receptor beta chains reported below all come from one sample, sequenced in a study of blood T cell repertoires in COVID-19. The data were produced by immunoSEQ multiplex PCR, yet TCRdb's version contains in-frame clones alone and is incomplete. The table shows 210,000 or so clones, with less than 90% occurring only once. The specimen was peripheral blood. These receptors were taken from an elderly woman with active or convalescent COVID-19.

CDR3 region: CASSLTSGSPNEQFF. CDR3 sequence (DNA): TGTGCCAGCAGCTTAACTAGCGGGAGTCCTAATGAGCAGTTCTTC. The chain carries TRBV7-2 and TRBJ2-1, with 11 bases fitting TRBD2. CDR1 is SGHTA, CDR2 FQGNSA, per germline. Germline trimming cut 2 bases from V and 7 bases from J; bases unmatched to any gene: 4. The CDR3 totals 15 residues.

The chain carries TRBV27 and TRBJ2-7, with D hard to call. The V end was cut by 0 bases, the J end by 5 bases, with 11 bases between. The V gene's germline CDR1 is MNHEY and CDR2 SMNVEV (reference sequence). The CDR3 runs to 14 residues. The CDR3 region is CASSLSSESDEQYF. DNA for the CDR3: TGTGCCAGCAGTTTATCGTCCGAGTCGGACGAGCAGTACTTC.

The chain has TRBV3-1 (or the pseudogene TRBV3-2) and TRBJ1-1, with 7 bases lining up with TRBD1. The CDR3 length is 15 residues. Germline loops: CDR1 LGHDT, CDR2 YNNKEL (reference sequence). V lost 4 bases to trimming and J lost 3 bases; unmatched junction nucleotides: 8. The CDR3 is CASSPSSGGDTEAFF. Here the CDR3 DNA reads TGTGCCAGCAGCCCTTCCTCAGGGGGTGACACTGAAGCTTTCTTT.

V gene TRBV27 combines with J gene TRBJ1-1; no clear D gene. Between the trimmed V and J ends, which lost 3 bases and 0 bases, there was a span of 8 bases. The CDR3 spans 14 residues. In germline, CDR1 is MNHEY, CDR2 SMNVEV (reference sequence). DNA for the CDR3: TGTGCCAGCAGTTTTGGAGGCATGAACACTGAAGCTTTCTTT. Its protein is CASSFGGMNTEAFF.

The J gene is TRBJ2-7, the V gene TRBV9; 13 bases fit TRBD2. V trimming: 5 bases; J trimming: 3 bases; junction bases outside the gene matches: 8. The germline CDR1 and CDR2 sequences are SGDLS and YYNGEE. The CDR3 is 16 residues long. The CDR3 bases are TGTGCCAGCAGTCTTGGGGGGACTAGCGGGATCTACGAGCAGTACTTC. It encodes CASSLGGTSGIYEQYF.

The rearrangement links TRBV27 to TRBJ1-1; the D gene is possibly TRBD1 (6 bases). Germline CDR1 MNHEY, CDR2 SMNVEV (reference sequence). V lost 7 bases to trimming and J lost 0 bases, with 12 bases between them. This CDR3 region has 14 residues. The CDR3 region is CASTQQGMNTEAFF. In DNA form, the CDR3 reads TGTGCCAGCACTCAACAGGGTATGAACACTGAAGCTTTCTTT.

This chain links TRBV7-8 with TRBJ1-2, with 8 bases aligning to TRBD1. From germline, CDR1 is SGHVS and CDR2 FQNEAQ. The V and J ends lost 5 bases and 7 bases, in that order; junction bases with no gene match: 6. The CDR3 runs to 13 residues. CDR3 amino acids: CASSPRTGPGYTF. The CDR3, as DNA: TGTGCCAGCAGCCCACGGACAGGGCCTGGCTACACCTTC.

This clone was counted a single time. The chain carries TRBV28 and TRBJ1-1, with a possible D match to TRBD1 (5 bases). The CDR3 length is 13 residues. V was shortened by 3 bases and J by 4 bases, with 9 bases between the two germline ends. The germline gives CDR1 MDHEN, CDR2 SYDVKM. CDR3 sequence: CASSFWGGTEAFF. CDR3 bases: TGTGCCAGCAGTTTTTGGGGGGGCACTGAAGCTTTCTTT.

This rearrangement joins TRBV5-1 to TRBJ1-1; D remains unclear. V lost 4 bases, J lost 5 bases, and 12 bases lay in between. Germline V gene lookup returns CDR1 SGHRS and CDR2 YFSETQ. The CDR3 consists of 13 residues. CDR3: CASSPPPGTEAFF. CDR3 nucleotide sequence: TGCGCCAGCAGCCCCCCCCCGGGAACTGAAGCTTTCTTT.

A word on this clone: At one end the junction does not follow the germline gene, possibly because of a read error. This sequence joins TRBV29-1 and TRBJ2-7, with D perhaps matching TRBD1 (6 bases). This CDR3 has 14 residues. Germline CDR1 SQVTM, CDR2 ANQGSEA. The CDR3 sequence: CRVGAGGDWREQYF. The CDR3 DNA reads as TGCAGGGTTGGGGCTGGGGGCGATTGGCGCGAGCAGTACTTC.